Each of the 20 T cell receptor beta chains below was sequenced from the same sample in a study of shared clonotypes between healthy human individuals (dated by TCRdb to 2019 to 2021). For the CD8 naive samples, CD45RO-negative cells were positively selected for CCR7, yielding a CD45RA+CCR7+ population from which TemRA cells were excluded. The library was produced with the immunoSEQ multiplex PCR assay. What TCRdb holds here is the immuneACCESS table cut down to in-frame rearrangements. Part of the clones is not present; checked against another copy, under half of the missing clones reflect an unresolved V gene, and the others are unexplained. Across this sample there are 650,000 to 800,000 clones, with about 90% seen only once. 24% of the sample belongs to the ten largest clones. The sequenced sample was naive CD8+ T cells sorted from blood. The cell subset or site label here, explained by the study, means: CD45RA+CCR7+. These receptors were taken from a man aged 30 to 39 in good health.

This sequence joins TRBV15 and TRBJ2-1; D remains unclear. CDR1 and CDR2 from the germline V gene are LNHNV and YYDKDF (reference sequence). CDR3 length: 16 amino acids. Trimming cost V 0 bases and J 7 bases, with 16 bases left between them. The DNA for the CDR3 is TGTGCCACCAGCAGAGATCCAGAAATCATGCTTAATGAGCAGTTCTTC. Encoded protein: CATSRDPEIMLNEQFF.

The chain is built from TRBV4-1 and TRBJ2-7, with 8 bases identical to TRBD1. The V gene's germline CDR1 is MGHRA and CDR2 YSYEKL. The V segment lost 3 bases and the J segment 3 bases; nucleotides outside the gene matches: 4. This CDR3 region has 14 residues. Here the CDR3 DNA reads TGCGCCAGCAGCCACCTCACAGGGGGCTACGAGCAGTACTTC. Residues: CASSHLTGGYEQYF.

This chain uses TRBV28 with TRBJ2-1; the match to TRBD2 covers 12 bases. The CDR3 runs 22 residues. Trimming took 4 bases from V and 2 from J; bases not matched to a gene: 21. The germline gives CDR1 MDHEN, CDR2 SYDVKM. The CDR3 here is CASSSIQLGTSGRNDPYNEQFF. CDR3 coding DNA: TGTGCCAGCAGTTCTATCCAGCTCGGAACTAGCGGGAGGAATGACCCCTACAATGAGCAGTTCTTC.

This clone appeared a single time. The V gene is TRBV6-1, the J gene TRBJ1-1; 8 bases agree with TRBD1. Germline CDR1 and CDR2: MNHNS and SASEGT. There are 12 residues in the CDR3. V shed 8 bases, J shed 11 bases, and the junction held 10 bases outside the gene matches. CDR3 sequence (DNA): TGTGCCAGCGGACGAGGGGACAGGCTTGCTTTCTTT. Its protein is CASGRGDRLAFF.

This chain connects TRBV7-6 to TRBJ2-3, with D tentatively TRBD1 (6 bases). The CDR3 length is 15 residues. In germline, CDR1 is SGHVS, CDR2 FNYEAQ. V gave up 4 bases and J gave up 4 bases, with 15 bases separating them. CDR3 bases: TGTGCCAGCAGCTCATTAGGGGGAATGGCAGATACGCAGTATTTT. It yields the protein CASSSLGGMADTQYF.

The gene calls are TRBV7-9 and TRBJ1-1; weak D call: TRBD1 (6 bases). Germline V gene lookup returns CDR1 SEHNR and CDR2 FQNEAQ (reference sequence). Trimming removed 5 bases at V and 1 base at J, with 17 bases between. The CDR3 loop spans 16 amino acids. CDR3 region: CASSQGTRGGNTEAFF. Here the CDR3 DNA reads TGTGCCAGCAGCCAGGGGACTAGGGGAGGGAACACTGAAGCTTTCTTT.

This chain links TRBV4-1 with TRBJ2-7; D is perhaps TRBD2 (6 bases). The length of the CDR3 is 15 residues. Trimming pared 1 base from V and 0 bases from J, leaving 10 bases between. Germline assignment: CDR1 MGHRA and CDR2 YSYEKL. Written as DNA, the CDR3 is TGCGCCAGCAGCCAAGGGTCGGGAGTCTCCTACGAGCAGTACTTC. Its translation: CASSQGSGVSYEQYF.

The CDR3 is CASWIGPTYNEQFF. The CDR3, as DNA: TGTGCCAGCTGGATAGGGCCAACCTACAATGAGCAGTTCTTC. The chain employs TRBV27 and TRBJ2-1; unclear D gene. Trimming shortened V by 8 bases and J by 2 bases, and 13 bases separated the two germline ends. Germline CDR1 and CDR2: MNHEY and SMNVEV (reference sequence). This CDR3 contains 14 residues.

The CDR3 protein is CASSRDREDGYTF. The CDR3 DNA reads TGTGCCAGCAGTCGCGACAGGGAGGATGGCTACACCTTC. The chain carries TRBV6-5 and TRBJ1-2; TRBD1 aligns across 7 bases. This CDR3 has 13 amino acids. V shed 5 bases, J shed 6 bases, and the junction held 6 bases outside the gene matches. CDR1 and CDR2 (germline): MNHEY, SVGAGI.

The chain employs TRBV14 and TRBJ2-7; D call uncertain. The V end lost 4 bases, the J end lost 5 bases, and 21 bases lay between the germline ends. The germline V gene encodes CDR1 SGHDN and CDR2 FVKESK. CDR3 length: 16 residues. The CDR3 loop reads CASSPRATFAGDEQYF. CDR3 in DNA: TGTGCCAGCAGCCCCCGTGCGACCTTTGCTGGGGACGAGCAGTACTTC.

The CDR3, as DNA: TGTGCCAGTAGTAAAGCAGGGACAGGCACTGAAGCTTTCTTT. The encoded protein is CASSKAGTGTEAFF. V usage is TRBV19 and J usage is TRBJ1-1; 8 positions agree with TRBD1. Germline CDR1 LNHDA, CDR2 SQIVND (reference sequence). V shed 4 bases, J shed 4 bases, and the junction held 5 bases outside the gene matches. The CDR3 extends over 14 amino acids.

The table lists this clone with a count of one. The V gene is TRBV29-1, the J gene TRBJ1-2; D remains unclear. The CDR3 loop spans 14 amino acids. V was cut by 0 bases and J by 6 bases, with 14 bases left in between. Germline values: CDR1 SQVTM, CDR2 ANQGSEA. CDR3 in amino acids: CSVEDQVGRDGYTF. The CDR3, as DNA: TGCAGCGTTGAAGATCAAGTAGGGCGGGATGGCTACACCTTC.

The chain carries TRBV2 and TRBJ2-7, with D possibly being TRBD2 (5 bases). Trimming cost V 7 bases and J 3 bases, with 19 bases left between them. The CDR3 contains 15 residues. CDR1 is SNHLY and CDR2 is FYNNEI in the germline V gene. The CDR3 DNA is TGTGCCAGCATCTTTGGGAGCTCAATGAACTACGAGCAGTACTTC. Its translation is CASIFGSSMNYEQYF.

The chain employs TRBV11-2 and TRBJ2-5; TRBD2 is a possible D gene (5 bases). Germline assignment: CDR1 SGHAT and CDR2 FQNNGV. CDR3 length: 14 amino acids. V lost 5 bases to trimming and J lost 2 bases, with 12 bases between them. Here the CDR3 DNA reads TGTGCCAGCAGCGCCGGACTGGGTCAAGAGACCCAGTACTTC. This translates into CASSAGLGQETQYF.

This clone was picked up one time. The rearrangement uses TRBV2 and TRBJ2-7; 8 bases line up with TRBD2. The germline gives CDR1 SNHLY, CDR2 FYNNEI. The V and J ends lost 7 bases and 3 bases, in that order; junction bases with no gene match: 14. The CDR3 length is 16 residues. CDR3 nucleotides: TGTGCCAGCACGAATGGGGCCGGGACTAGGGGCTACGAGCAGTACTTC. Its protein product is CASTNGAGTRGYEQYF.

The rearrangement uses TRBV7-2 and TRBJ1-3; weak D call: TRBD1 (6 bases). CDR1 SGHTA and CDR2 FQGNSA come from the germline V gene. The CDR3 has 13 residues. Trimming took off 4 bases at V and 3 bases at J, with 7 bases between the two ends. CDR3 DNA: TGTGCCAGCAGCTCGGACAGTGGAAACACCATATATTTT. Its translation is CASSSDSGNTIYF. Drawing the rest from reference TRBV7-2 and TRBJ1-3, the complete variable domain is GAGVSQSPSNKVTEKGKDVELRCDPISGHTALYWYRQSLGQGLEFLIYFQGNSAPDKSGLPSDRFSAERTGGSVSTLTIQRTQQEDSAVYLCASSSDSGNTIYFGEGSWLTVV.

This chain connects TRBV4-1 to TRBJ2-3, with D possibly TRBD2 on 5 matching bases. The V end was cut by 4 bases, the J end by 2 bases, with 13 bases between. The CDR3 is 15 residues long. Germline values: CDR1 MGHRA, CDR2 YSYEKL. DNA of the CDR3: TGCGCCAGCAGCCCCGGGGTCCCGGCCACAGATACGCAGTATTTT. Translation: CASSPGVPATDTQYF.

The genes are TRBV5-1 and TRBJ2-4; D is uncertain. CDR1 is SGHRS, CDR2 YFSETQ, per germline. V gave up 1 base and J gave up 8 bases, with 13 bases separating them. The CDR3 has 14 residues. CDR3 nucleotide sequence: TGCGCCAGCAGCTTGCGTCCCGGTTGGGACATTCAGTACTTC. Translation: CASSLRPGWDIQYF.

This clone has only a few counts. J is TRBJ2-7 and V is TRBV10-1, with D possibly matching TRBD2 (6 bases). The V gene's germline CDR1 is WNHNN and CDR2 SYGVQD (reference sequence). The CDR3 spans 12 residues. V was cut by 1 base and J by 8 bases, with 9 bases left in between. Here the CDR3 DNA reads TGCGCCAGCAGTGAGTGGGGCGGGAAGCAGTACTTC. It codes for CASSEWGGKQYF.

The genes are TRBV18 and TRBJ2-1; TRBD2 agrees at 9 bases. The CDR3 spans 15 residues. Germline CDR1 and CDR2: KGHSH and LQKENI. V shed 5 bases, J shed 2 bases, and the junction held 4 bases outside the gene matches. CDR3 coding DNA: TGTGCCAGCTCAGATTTAGCGGGAGCCTACAATGAGCAGTTCTTC. Encoded protein: CASSDLAGAYNEQFF.